Listed below are T cell receptor beta chains from one sample, sequenced in a study of blood T cells in healthy people across ages. TCRdb analysed the 5' RACE reads with MiXCR anew, one entry per CDR3 protein. This table has 1.5 million to 2 million distinct CDR3 sequences, about 49% appearing once. Input material: blood. These receptors were taken from a woman between 40 and 50 years old in good health. Both conserved end residues are part of each CDR3. Each record gives: V gene, J gene, D gene, clone size, CDR3 protein, CDR3 DNA. A D gene is named only where the DNA matches it firmly. Part of the rows lack a size; the others show once, few, many or a class for expanded clones.

TRBV2,TRBJ2-5,.,few,CASLPGTAGYTQYF,TGTGCCAGTTTACCTGGGACCGCCGGTTATACCCAGTACTTC
TRBV6-2/TRBV6-3,TRBJ2-5,TRBD2,.,CASSAGLAIATQYF,TGTGCCAGCAGTGCGGGACTAGCTATCGCGACCCAGTACTTC
TRBV3-1,TRBJ2-1,TRBD2,few,CASSRPGLASGEQFF,TGTGCCAGCAGCCGACCGGGACTAGCGTCTGGTGAGCAGTTCTTC
TRBV28,TRBJ1-2,.,.,CASSPNFGYTF,TGTGCCAGCAGTCCGAATTTTGGCTACACCTTC
TRBV11-2,TRBJ1-5,.,.,CASSLAWGGGNQPQHF,TGTGCCAGCAGCTTAGCTTGGGGTGGGGGCAATCAGCCCCAGCATTTT
TRBV6-2/TRBV6-3,TRBJ1-6,.,.,CASRQGAPLHF,TGTGCCAGCAGACAGGGTGCACCCCTCCACTTT
TRBV4-3,TRBJ2-1,.,.,CASSSGAGLDNEQFF,TGCGCCAGCAGCTCAGGGGCGGGGCTTGACAATGAGCAGTTCTTC
TRBV29-1,TRBJ1-1,.,.,CSVVGYLGAEAFF,TGCAGCGTTGTTGGGTATCTTGGGGCTGAAGCTTTCTTT
TRBV12-3/TRBV12-4,TRBJ2-7,.,.,CASSGMYEQYF,TGTGCCAGCAGTGGGATGTACGAGCAGTACTTC
TRBV28,TRBJ1-4,TRBD1,.,CASSSAQGSQEKLFF,TGTGCCAGCAGTTCAGCACAGGGGTCTCAAGAAAAACTGTTTTTT
TRBV20-1,TRBJ1-2,.,once,CSARHPENYGYTF,TGCAGTGCTAGGCATCCGGAGAACTATGGCTACACCTTC
TRBV12-3/TRBV12-4,TRBJ2-5,TRBD2,.,CASSPLLTSGGMQETQYF,TGTGCCAGCAGTCCTCTCCTCACTAGCGGGGGGATGCAAGAGACCCAGTACTTC
TRBV20-1,TRBJ2-4,TRBD2,.,CSARDRGGRKNIQYF,TGCAGTGCTAGAGATCGCGGGGGGAGAAAAAACATTCAGTACTTC
TRBV5-1,TRBJ2-1,.,.,CASSPAARSYNEQFF,TGCGCCAGCAGCCCGGCAGCACGCTCCTACAATGAGCAGTTCTTC
TRBV20-1,TRBJ2-1,.,.,CSASNRRSYNEQFF,TGCAGTGCTAGTAACAGACGCTCCTACAATGAGCAGTTCTTC
TRBV5-4,TRBJ2-7,.,.,CASSVGWGAYEQYF,TGTGCCAGCAGCGTGGGTTGGGGCGCCTACGAGCAGTACTTC
TRBV4-3,TRBJ1-4,.,.,CASSQGRYPNEKLFF,TGCGCCAGCAGCCAAGGGAGATATCCTAATGAAAAACTGTTTTTT
TRBV6-6,TRBJ2-1,TRBD1,few,CASLSSGQGHNEQFF,TGTGCCAGCCTTAGCTCGGGACAGGGTCACAATGAGCAGTTCTTC
TRBV12-3/TRBV12-4,TRBJ2-6,.,.,CASWGHEKGSGTNVLTF,TGTGCCAGCTGGGGACATGAGAAGGGCTCTGGGACCAACGTCCTGACTTTC
TRBV10-3,TRBJ1-2,TRBD1,few,CAISESSPGTGGNYGYTF,TGTGCCATCAGTGAGTCGAGTCCCGGGACAGGGGGGAACTATGGCTACACCTTC
TRBV29-1,TRBJ1-1,.,.,CSVGWQNTEAFF,TGCAGCGTTGGATGGCAGAACACTGAAGCTTTCTTT
TRBV6-2/TRBV6-3,TRBJ2-1,.,.,CASSSRETYNEQFF,TGTGCCAGCAGTTCCAGGGAAACCTACAATGAGCAGTTCTTC
TRBV6-1,TRBJ1-2,.,.,CARGDPRGGYTF,TGTGCCAGGGGGGACCCCCGCGGTGGCTACACCTTC
TRBV2,TRBJ2-3,.,.,CASSEAGDPLTDTQYF,TGTGCCAGCAGTGAAGCAGGGGACCCCCTCACAGATACGCAGTATTTT
TRBV7-2,TRBJ2-7,.,many,CASSFRDGSYEQYF,TGTGCCAGCAGCTTCCGGGACGGAAGCTACGAGCAGTACTTC
TRBV7-2,TRBJ2-5,TRBD2,.,CASSPKLAGAQETQYF,TGTGCCAGCAGTCCGAAACTAGCGGGGGCACAAGAGACCCAGTACTTC
TRBV20-1,TRBJ2-5,TRBD1,.,CSARSPNRGVGETQYF,TGCAGTGCTAGATCACCCAACAGGGGGGTGGGAGAGACCCAGTACTTC
TRBV29-1,TRBJ1-5,.,.,CSVELASGQPQHF,TGCAGCGTTGAACTGGCTAGCGGTCAGCCCCAGCATTTT
TRBV11-2,TRBJ2-3,TRBD2,.,CASSLERGKSDTQYF,TGTGCCAGCAGCTTAGAGCGGGGGAAGTCAGATACGCAGTATTTT
TRBV29-1,TRBJ2-3,TRBD1,few,CSGQGQAGYTDTQYF,TGCAGCGGGCAAGGACAGGCGGGCTACACAGATACGCAGTATTTT
TRBV27,TRBJ2-3,.,.,CASRDRDFSTDTQYF,TGTGCCAGCAGGGACCGGGACTTTTCAACAGATACGCAGTATTTT
TRBV7-2,TRBJ2-1,TRBD2,few,CASSLRLAGGTNEQFF,TGTGCCAGCAGCCTGAGACTAGCGGGGGGGACCAATGAGCAGTTCTTC
TRBV20-1,TRBJ2-1,TRBD1,.,CSARRKGASYNEQFF,TGCAGTGCTAGACGTAAGGGGGCGTCCTACAATGAGCAGTTCTTC
TRBV6-2/TRBV6-3,TRBJ2-1,.,.,CASSYPGRINNEQFF,TGTGCCAGCAGTTATCCGGGACGGATTAACAATGAGCAGTTCTTC
TRBV20-1,TRBJ2-1,TRBD2,.,CSAHWTSGNEQFF,TGCAGTGCTCATTGGACTAGCGGCAATGAGCAGTTCTTC
TRBV9,TRBJ2-3,TRBD2,once,CASSAAGGLTDTQYF,TGTGCCAGCAGCGCAGCGGGGGGGCTTACAGATACGCAGTATTTT
TRBV4-1,TRBJ1-2,.,.,CASSQVRGAGDGYTF,TGCGCCAGCAGCCAAGTTCGGGGGGCGGGGGATGGCTACACCTTC
TRBV5-1,TRBJ2-3,.,few,CASSLSPGSRTDTQYF,TGCGCCAGCAGCTTGAGTCCCGGGAGCCGGACAGATACGCAGTATTTT
TRBV6-5,TRBJ2-7,.,.,CASSYSRTVTYEQYF,TGTGCCAGCAGTTACTCCAGGACGGTGACCTACGAGCAGTACTTC
TRBV20-1,TRBJ2-5,TRBD2,few,CSARLAGGGIRETQYF,TGCAGTGCTAGACTAGCGGGGGGCGGGATAAGGGAGACCCAGTACTTC
TRBV20-1,TRBJ1-3,.,.,CSARVVGNTIYF,TGCAGTGCTAGAGTGGTTGGAAACACCATATATTTT
TRBV27,TRBJ1-2,.,.,CASSFNGQRDGYTF,TGTGCCAGCAGTTTTAACGGGCAGAGGGATGGCTACACCTTC
TRBV9,TRBJ2-1,.,few,CASSDNPSEDYNEQFF,TGTGCCAGCAGCGACAACCCTAGCGAGGACTACAATGAGCAGTTCTTC
TRBV6-2/TRBV6-3,TRBJ2-3,TRBD1,.,CASSLPGTGRTQYF,TGTGCCAGCAGTTTACCCGGGACAGGGAGGACGCAGTATTTT
TRBV5-1,TRBJ1-2,.,.,CASSLDGVSPQNGYTF,TGCGCCAGCAGCTTGGATGGTGTCAGTCCCCAGAATGGCTACACCTTC
TRBV6-2/TRBV6-3,TRBJ2-5,TRBD2,.,CASSSGGAQNEQYF,TGTGCCAGCAGTAGCGGGGGGGCCCAAAATGAGCAGTACTTC
TRBV19,TRBJ2-1,.,.,CASSIDLREQFF,TGTGCCAGTAGTATTGACCTCAGGGAGCAGTTCTTC
TRBV10-2,TRBJ2-6,.,few,CASSKRVNSGANVLTF,TGCGCCAGCAGTAAGCGAGTTAACTCTGGGGCCAACGTCCTGACTTTC
TRBV4-3,TRBJ1-6,.,few,CASSQGGYDNSPLHF,TGCGCCAGCAGCCAAGGGGGTTACGATAATTCACCCCTCCACTTT